This T cell receptor beta chain was recovered during a study of cytomegalovirus exposure and HLA in healthy donors. Sequenced by immunoSEQ multiplex PCR; TCRdb stores in-frame clones only, minus some. Of hundreds of thousands of clones listed, approximately 80% were seen once; the top ten hold over 11%. The CDR3 is 16 amino acids. Per germline, CDR1 SGDLS and CDR2 YYNGEE. V lost 0 bases and J 0 bases, leaving 13 bases between the germline ends. V usage is TRBV9 and J usage is TRBJ2-7, with D perhaps matching TRBD1 (6 bases). The receptor was isolated from a woman younger than 45 in good health and CMV-seropositive. Material: PBMCs. The CDR3 region has the DNA TGTGCCAGCAGCGTAGATGTTACAGGGTCCTCCTACGAGCAGTACTTC. This codes for CASSVDVTGSSYEQYF.